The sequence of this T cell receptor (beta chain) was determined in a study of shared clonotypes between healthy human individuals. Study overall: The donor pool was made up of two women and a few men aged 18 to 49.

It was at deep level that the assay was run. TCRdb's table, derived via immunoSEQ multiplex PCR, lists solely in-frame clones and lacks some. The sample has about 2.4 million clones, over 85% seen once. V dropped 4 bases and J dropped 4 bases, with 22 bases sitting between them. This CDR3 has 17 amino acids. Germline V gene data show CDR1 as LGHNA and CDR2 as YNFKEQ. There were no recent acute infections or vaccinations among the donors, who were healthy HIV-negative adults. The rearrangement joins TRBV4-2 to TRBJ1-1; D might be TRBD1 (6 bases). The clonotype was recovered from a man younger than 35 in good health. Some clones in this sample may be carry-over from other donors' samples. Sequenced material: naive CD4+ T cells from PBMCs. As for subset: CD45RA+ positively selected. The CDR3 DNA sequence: TGTGCCAGCAGCCGAAAGGTGGCAGGGGAGGGAGGCACTGAAGCTTTCTTT. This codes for CASSRKVAGEGGTEAFF.